This TCR beta chain was retrieved from a study of CD8+CD57+ T cells in acquired aplastic anemia. This clonotype was counted at least ten times. The CDR3 loop spans 17 amino acids. V trimming: 0 bases; J trimming: 10 bases; junction bases outside the gene matches: 9. Germline V lookup: CDR1 SNHLY, CDR2 FYNNEI. All patients picked for sequencing had shown, by flow cytometry, an expansion of CD8+CD57+ cells. TCR beta VDJ and CDR3 profiling used genomic DNA as template. TCRdb itself ran the reads through MiXCR, one entry per CDR3 protein. The sample lists about 120,000 distinct CDR3 sequences; about 60% were seen once.

The sequence was obtained from a human donor with aplastic anemia. V gene TRBV2 combines with J gene TRBJ1-4, with 12 bases matching TRBD1. The sequenced sample consisted of sorted CD4+, CD8+, or CD8+CD57+ T cells (not recorded which) from PBMCs. The CDR3 coding sequence is TGTGCCAGCAGTGAAGCGCTTCAGGGACAGGGGGCAGGAAAACTGTTTTTT. Protein: CASSEALQGQGAGKLFF. Together with reference TRBV2 and TRBJ1-4, the CDR3 gives the full variable domain: EPEVTQTPSHQVTQMGQEVILRCVPISNHLYFYWYRQILGQKVEFLVSFYNNEISEKSEIFDDQFSVERPDGSNFTLKIRSTKLEDSAMYFCASSEALQGQGAGKLFFGSGTQLSVL.